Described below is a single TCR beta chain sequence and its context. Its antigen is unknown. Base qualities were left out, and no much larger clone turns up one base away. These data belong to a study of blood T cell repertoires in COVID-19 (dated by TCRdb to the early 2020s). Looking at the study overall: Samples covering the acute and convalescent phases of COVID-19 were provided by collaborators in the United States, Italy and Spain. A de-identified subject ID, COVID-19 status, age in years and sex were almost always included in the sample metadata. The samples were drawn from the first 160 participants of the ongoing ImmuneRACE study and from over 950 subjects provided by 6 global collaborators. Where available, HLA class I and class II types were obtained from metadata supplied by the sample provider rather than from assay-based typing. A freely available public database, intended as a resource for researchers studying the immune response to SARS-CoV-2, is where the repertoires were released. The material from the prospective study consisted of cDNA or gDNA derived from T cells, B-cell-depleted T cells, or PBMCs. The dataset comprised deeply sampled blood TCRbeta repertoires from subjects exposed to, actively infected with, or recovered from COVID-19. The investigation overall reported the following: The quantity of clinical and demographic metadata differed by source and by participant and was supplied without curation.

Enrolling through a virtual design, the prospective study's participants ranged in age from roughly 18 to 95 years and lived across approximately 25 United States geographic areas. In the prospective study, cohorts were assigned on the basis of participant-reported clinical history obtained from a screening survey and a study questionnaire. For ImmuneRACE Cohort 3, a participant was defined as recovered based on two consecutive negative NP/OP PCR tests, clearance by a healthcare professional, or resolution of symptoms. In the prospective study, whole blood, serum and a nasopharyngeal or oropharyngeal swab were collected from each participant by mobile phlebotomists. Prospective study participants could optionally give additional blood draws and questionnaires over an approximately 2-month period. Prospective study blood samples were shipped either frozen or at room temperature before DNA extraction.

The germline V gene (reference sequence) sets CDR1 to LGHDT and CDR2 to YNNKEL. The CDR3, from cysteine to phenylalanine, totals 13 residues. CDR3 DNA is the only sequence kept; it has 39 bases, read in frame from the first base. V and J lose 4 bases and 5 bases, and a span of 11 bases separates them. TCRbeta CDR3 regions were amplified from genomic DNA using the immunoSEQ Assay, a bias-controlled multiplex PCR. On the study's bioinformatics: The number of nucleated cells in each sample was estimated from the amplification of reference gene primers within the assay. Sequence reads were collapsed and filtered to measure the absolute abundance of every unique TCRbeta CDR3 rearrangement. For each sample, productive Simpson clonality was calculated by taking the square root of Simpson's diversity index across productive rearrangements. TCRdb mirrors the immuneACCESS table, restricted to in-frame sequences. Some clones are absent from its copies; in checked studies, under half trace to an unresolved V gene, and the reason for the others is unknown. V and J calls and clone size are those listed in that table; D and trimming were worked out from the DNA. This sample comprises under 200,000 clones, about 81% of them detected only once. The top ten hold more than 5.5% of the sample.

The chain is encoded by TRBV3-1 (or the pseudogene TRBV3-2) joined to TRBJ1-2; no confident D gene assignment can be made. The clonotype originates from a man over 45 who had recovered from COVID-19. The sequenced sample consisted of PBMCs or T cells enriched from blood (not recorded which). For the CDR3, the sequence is CASSPTQYYGYTF. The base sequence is TGTGCCAGCAGCCCAACACAGTATTATGGCTACACCTTC.